This T cell receptor beta chain was sequenced during a study of vaccination and CD4 T cells after COVID-19. In the study overall: Typically, post-vaccine samples were obtained a median about 79 days after dose two, within a range of 14 to 241. Control cultures received a CEFX pool, an HIV-1 Nef pool, or no peptide. Notes on the study in general: Convalescent patients' vaccine-specific clones were spike mono-reactive in 304 of 307 cases.

J lost 5 bases, V lost 5 bases, and 12 bases had no gene match. Germline values: CDR1 SEHNR, CDR2 FQNEAQ (reference sequence). The CDR3 length is 17 residues. At the Johns Hopkins FTIC core, DNA taken from cultured CD4+ T cells was sequenced by way of the Oncomine TCR Beta short-read assay. TCRdb reprocessed the PCR reads via MiXCR and lists one record per CDR3 protein. The sample includes several thousand distinct CDR3 sequences, about a fifth of them seen just once. Treatment given: approximately nine-day PBMC culture with coronavirus spike peptide pools or control peptides (ViraFEST assay). With respect to this clonotype: Its antigen is as yet unknown.

The J gene is TRBJ2-5, the V gene TRBV7-9, with 12 bases fitting TRBD2. Specimen: CD4+ T cells from blood, cultured in vitro. The source is a human donor who had recovered from COVID-19. The CDR3 DNA is TGTGCCAGCAGCAGATGGACTAGCGGGACCGAGCGGGAGACCCAGTACTTC. This codes for CASSRWTSGTERETQYF.